At least ten counts were recorded for the clone carrying this T cell receptor beta chain. Patients selected for sequencing had displayed CD8+CD57+ cell expansion by flow cytometry. Every one of the patients had aplastic anemia (severe, acquired). This CDR3 region has 16 residues. The germline gives CDR1 SGHVS, CDR2 FQNEAQ. J was trimmed by 3 bases and V by 5 bases; bases with no gene match: 13. This sample was included in a study of CD8+CD57+ T cells in acquired aplastic anemia. Genomic DNA constituted the template upon which TCR beta VDJ and CDR3 profiling was performed. One entry per CDR3 protein, called by TCRdb with MiXCR from the reads. The table includes 450,000 to 600,000 distinct CDR3 sequences, around 33% detected once.

The sequence came from a human donor with aplastic anemia. The genes are TRBV7-8 and TRBJ2-7; TRBD2 agrees at 7 bases. Material for sequencing was sorted CD4+, CD8+, or CD8+CD57+ T cells (not recorded which) from PBMCs. CDR3 DNA: TGTGCCAGCAGCATGGACTCCGGGACTATACACTACGAGCAGTACTTC. It specifies CASSMDSGTIHYEQYF.